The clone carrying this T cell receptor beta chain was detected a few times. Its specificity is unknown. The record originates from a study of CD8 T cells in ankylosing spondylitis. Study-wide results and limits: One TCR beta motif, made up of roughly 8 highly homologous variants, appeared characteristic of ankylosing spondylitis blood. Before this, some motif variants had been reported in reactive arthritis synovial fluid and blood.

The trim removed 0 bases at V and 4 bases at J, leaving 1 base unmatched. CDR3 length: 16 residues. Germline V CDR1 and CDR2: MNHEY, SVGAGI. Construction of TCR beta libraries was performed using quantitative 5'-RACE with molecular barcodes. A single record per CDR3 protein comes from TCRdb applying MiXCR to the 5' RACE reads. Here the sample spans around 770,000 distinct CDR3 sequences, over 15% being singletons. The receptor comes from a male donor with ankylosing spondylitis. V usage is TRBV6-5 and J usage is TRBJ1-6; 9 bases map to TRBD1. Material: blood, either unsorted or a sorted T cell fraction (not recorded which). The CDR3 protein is CASSYSGTGYNSPLHF. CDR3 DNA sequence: TGTGCCAGCAGTTACTCGGGGACAGGGTATAATTCACCCCTCCACTTT.